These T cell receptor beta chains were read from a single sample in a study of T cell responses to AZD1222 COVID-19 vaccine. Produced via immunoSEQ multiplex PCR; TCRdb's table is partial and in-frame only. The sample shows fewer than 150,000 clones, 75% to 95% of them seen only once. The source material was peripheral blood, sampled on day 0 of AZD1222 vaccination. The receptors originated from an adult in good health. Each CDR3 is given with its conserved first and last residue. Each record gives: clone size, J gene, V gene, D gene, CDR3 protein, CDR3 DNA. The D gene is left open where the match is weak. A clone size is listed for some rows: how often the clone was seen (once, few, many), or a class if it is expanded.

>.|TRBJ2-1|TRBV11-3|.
CASSPRDFSTRSSYNEQFF
TGTGCCAGCAGCCCCCGGGACTTTAGCACGCGGAGCTCCTACAATGAGCAGTTCTTC
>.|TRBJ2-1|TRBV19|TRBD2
CASFNGLAGINEQFF
TGTGCCAGTTTTAATGGACTAGCGGGAATCAATGAGCAGTTCTTC
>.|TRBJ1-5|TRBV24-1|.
CATIGTGGQYNQPQHF
TGTGCCACCATTGGCACCGGCGGGCAGTACAATCAGCCCCAGCATTTT
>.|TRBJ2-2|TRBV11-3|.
CASSPRQGGTGELFF
TGTGCCAGCAGCCCCCGACAGGGAGGCACCGGGGAGCTGTTTTTT
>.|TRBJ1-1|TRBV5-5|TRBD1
CASSVDRVRTEAFF
TGTGCCAGCAGCGTGGACAGGGTAAGAACTGAAGCTTTCTTT
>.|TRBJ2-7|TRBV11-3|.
CASSLATYEQYF
TGTGCCAGCAGCTTAGCAACCTACGAGCAGTACTTC
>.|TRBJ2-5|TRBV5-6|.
CASSFLGTQYF
TGTGCCAGCAGCTTTTTAGGGACCCAGTACTTC
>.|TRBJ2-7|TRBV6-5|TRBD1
CASDRGVHEQYF
TGTGCCAGTGACAGGGGAGTCCACGAGCAGTACTTC
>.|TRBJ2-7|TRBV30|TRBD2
CAWSLGLAYEQYF
TGTGCCTGGAGTTTGGGACTAGCCTACGAGCAGTACTTC
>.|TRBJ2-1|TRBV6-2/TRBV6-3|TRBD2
CASSSREGLYNEQFF
TGTGCCAGCAGTTCTCGGGAGGGTCTCTACAATGAGCAGTTCTTC
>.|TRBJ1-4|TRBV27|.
CASSSNRPNEKLFF
TGTGCCAGCAGTTCCAACCGACCTAATGAAAAACTGTTTTTT
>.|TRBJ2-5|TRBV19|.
CASSISGGRMDQETQYF
TGTGCCAGTAGTATCTCTGGGGGGAGGATGGACCAAGAGACCCAGTACTTC
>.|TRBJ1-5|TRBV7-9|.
CASSLFLGQPQHF
TGTGCCAGCAGCTTGTTTTTAGGTCAGCCCCAGCATTTT
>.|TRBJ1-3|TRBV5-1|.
CASSLAPGGNTIYF
TGCGCCAGCAGCTTGGCCCCCGGAGGAAACACCATATATTTT
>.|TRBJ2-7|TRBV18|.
CASSPTVSSGEQYF
TGTGCCAGCTCACCCACCGTTTCTTCGGGGGAGCAGTACTTC
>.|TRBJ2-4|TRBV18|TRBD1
CASSPVGQVSKIAKNIQYF
TGTGCCAGCTCACCAGTGGGACAGGTGTCAAAGATAGCCAAAAACATTCAGTACTTC
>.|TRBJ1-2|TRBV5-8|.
CASSLGNTYGYTF
TGTGCCAGCAGCTTGGGCAACACGTATGGCTACACCTTC
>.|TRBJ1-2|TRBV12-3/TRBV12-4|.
CASSLQGGYGYTF
TGTGCCAGCAGTTTGCAGGGCGGCTATGGCTACACCTTC
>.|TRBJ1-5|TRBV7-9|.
CASSSVGGDQPQHF
TGTGCCAGCAGCTCAGTAGGAGGGGATCAGCCCCAGCATTTT
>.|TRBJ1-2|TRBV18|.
CASSPLQGRDYGYTF
TGTGCCAGCTCACCACTTCAGGGGAGAGACTATGGCTACACCTTC
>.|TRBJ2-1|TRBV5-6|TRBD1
CASSYPGQGLYEQFF
TGTGCCAGCAGTTACCCGGGACAGGGTCTTTATGAGCAGTTCTTC
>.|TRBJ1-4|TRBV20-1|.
CSASSGGDEKLFF
TGCAGTGCTAGTTCGGGGGGGGATGAAAAACTGTTTTTT
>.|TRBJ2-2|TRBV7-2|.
CASSLQTSSHGELFF
TGTGCCAGCAGCTTACAAACTAGTTCTCACGGGGAGCTGTTTTTT
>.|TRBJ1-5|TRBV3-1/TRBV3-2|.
CASSQSLTGYSNQPQHF
TGTGCCAGCAGCCAATCGCTGACAGGCTATAGCAATCAGCCCCAGCATTTT
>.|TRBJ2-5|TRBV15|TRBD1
CATNSGQGDGETQYF
TGTGCCACCAACTCCGGACAGGGGGACGGGGAGACCCAGTACTTC
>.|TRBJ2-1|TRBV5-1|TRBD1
CASSGPGQGYEQFF
TGCGCCAGCAGCGGCCCGGGACAGGGCTATGAGCAGTTCTTC
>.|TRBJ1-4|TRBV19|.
CASSGGGATNEKLFF
TGTGCCAGTAGTGGGGGGGGCGCAACTAATGAAAAACTGTTTTTT
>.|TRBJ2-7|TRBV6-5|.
CASSYSGTLGGEQYF
TGTGCCAGCAGTTATTCCGGGACACTCGGCGGCGAGCAGTACTTC
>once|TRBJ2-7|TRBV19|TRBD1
CASSKGQSYEQYF
TGTGCCAGTAGTAAGGGACAGTCCTACGAGCAGTACTTC
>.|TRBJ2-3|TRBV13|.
CASRTRRTDTQYF
TGTGCCAGCAGGACCCGACGCACAGATACGCAGTATTTT
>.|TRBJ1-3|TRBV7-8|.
CASTPYPGNTIYF
TGTGCCAGCACCCCATACCCGGGAAACACCATATATTTT
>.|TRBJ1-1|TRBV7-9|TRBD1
CASSSPRDRGSTEAFF
TGTGCCAGCAGCTCTCCCCGGGACAGGGGGTCCACTGAAGCTTTCTTT
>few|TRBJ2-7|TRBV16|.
CASSPQTDSYEQYF
TGTGCCAGCAGCCCGCAGACGGATTCCTACGAGCAGTACTTC
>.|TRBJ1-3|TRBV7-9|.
CASSLVISGNTIYF
TGTGCCAGCAGCTTAGTTATCTCTGGAAACACCATATATTTT
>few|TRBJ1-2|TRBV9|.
CASSVDWGEYGYTF
TGTGCCAGCAGCGTAGACTGGGGAGAATATGGCTACACCTTC
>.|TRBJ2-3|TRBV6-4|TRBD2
CASSDSATSGGTDTQYF
TGTGCCAGCAGTGACTCAGCAACTAGCGGGGGCACAGATACGCAGTATTTT
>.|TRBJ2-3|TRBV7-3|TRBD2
CASSLTSPSGRDTQYF
TGTGCCAGCAGCTTAACGAGTCCTAGCGGGAGGGATACGCAGTATTTT
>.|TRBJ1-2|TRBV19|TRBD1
CASRPGQNLYGYTF
TGTGCCAGTAGGCCGGGACAGAACCTCTATGGCTACACCTTC
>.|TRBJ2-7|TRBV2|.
CASRQGNEQYF
TGTGCCAGCAGGCAGGGCAACGAGCAGTACTTC
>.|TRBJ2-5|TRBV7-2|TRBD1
CASSISTGTGQETQYF
TGTGCCAGCAGCATTTCTACCGGGACAGGCCAAGAGACCCAGTACTTC
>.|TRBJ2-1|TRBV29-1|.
CSVVGESRWNEQFF
TGCAGCGTTGTAGGAGAGAGTCGTTGGAATGAGCAGTTCTTC
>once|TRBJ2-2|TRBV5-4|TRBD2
CASSLGGTSGRSGGELFF
TGTGCCAGCAGCTTAGGTGGGACTAGCGGGAGAAGTGGCGGGGAGCTGTTTTTT
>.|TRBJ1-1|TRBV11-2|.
CASSLGGRLSAGAFF
TGTGCCAGCAGCTTAGGTGGCAGGTTATCAGCGGGAGCTTTCTTT
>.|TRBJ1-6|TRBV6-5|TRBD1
CASSPQGSDSPLHF
TGTGCCAGCAGTCCACAGGGGTCCGATTCACCCCTCCACTTT
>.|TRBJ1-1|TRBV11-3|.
CASSLGAGGEAFF
TGTGCCAGCAGCTTAGGGGCGGGCGGAGAAGCTTTCTTT
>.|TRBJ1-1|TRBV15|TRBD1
CATSRQTGGGTEAFF
TGTGCCACCAGCAGACAGACAGGGGGAGGGACTGAAGCTTTCTTT
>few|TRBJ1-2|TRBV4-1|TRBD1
CASSQEGTAMSYGYTF
TGCGCCAGCAGCCAAGAGGGGACAGCAATGAGCTATGGCTACACCTTC
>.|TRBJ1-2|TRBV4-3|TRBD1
CASSQGQGGYGYTF
TGCGCCAGCAGCCAAGGACAGGGAGGCTATGGCTACACCTTC
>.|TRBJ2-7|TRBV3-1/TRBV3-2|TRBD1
CASTPRDRSYEQYF
TGTGCCAGCACCCCCCGGGACAGGTCTTACGAGCAGTACTTC
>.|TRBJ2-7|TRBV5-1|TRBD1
CASRDRGAEQYF
TGCGCCAGCAGGGACAGGGGAGCCGAGCAGTACTTC
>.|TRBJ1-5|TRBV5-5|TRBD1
CASSVGQGGVAQPQHF
TGTGCCAGCAGCGTCGGACAGGGAGGGGTTGCTCAGCCCCAGCATTTT
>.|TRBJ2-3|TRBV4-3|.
CASSQGGNTQYF
TGCGCCAGCAGCCAAGGAGGAAATACGCAGTATTTT
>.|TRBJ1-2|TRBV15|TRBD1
CATSRGGGQNYGYTF
TGTGCCACCAGCAGAGGAGGGGGCCAAAACTATGGCTACACCTTC
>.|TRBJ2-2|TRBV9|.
CASSVATNTGELFF
TGTGCCAGCAGCGTAGCGACGAACACCGGGGAGCTGTTTTTT
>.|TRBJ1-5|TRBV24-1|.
CATRGRDSHRQPQHF
TGTGCCACCAGGGGGCGGGACTCTCATAGGCAGCCCCAGCATTTT
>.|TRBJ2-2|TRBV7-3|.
CASSYRRGTGELFF
TGTGCCAGCAGCTACCGTAGGGGCACCGGGGAGCTGTTTTTT
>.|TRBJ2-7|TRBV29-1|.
CSVGQGGPYEQYF
TGCAGCGTTGGGCAGGGGGGCCCCTACGAGCAGTACTTC
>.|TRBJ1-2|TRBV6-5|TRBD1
CASSPTGGPNYGYTF
TGTGCCAGCAGTCCGACAGGGGGCCCCAACTATGGCTACACCTTC
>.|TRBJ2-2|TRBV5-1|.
CASSLALDTGELFF
TGCGCCAGCAGCTTGGCCTTGGACACCGGGGAGCTGTTTTTT
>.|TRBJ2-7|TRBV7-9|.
CASSFTDSYEQYF
TGTGCCAGCAGCTTTACCGACAGCTACGAGCAGTACTTC